This TCR beta chain was identified during a study of shared clonotypes between healthy human individuals (TCRdb year 2020). As for the study more broadly: A couple of women and a few men aged 18 to 49 years were included in the cohort. For each donor, three plates each were used for CD4 naive and CD4 memory, two plates were used for CD8 naive, and one plate was used for CD8 memory. Blood TCR repertoires of roughly five healthy adults were deeply sequenced to estimate repertoire size and the extent of clonotype sharing between individuals. To increase sequencing depth and limit assay-specific biases, different laboratories used diverse techniques to prepare libraries and sequence TCR repertoires. Per donor, leukapheresis produced somewhere between about 0.94 and 9 billion PBMCs. Beyond this particular receptor, the publication reports: Naive subsets generally had larger estimated clonotype richness than memory subsets did. Based on pairwise subsampling, the degree of clonotype sharing among donors was expected to be affected by sequencing depth. Rarefaction of sorted-subset datasets indicated incomplete sequencing despite the large sequencing depth. Compared with non-shared clonotypes, clonotypes shared by all four sorted-subset donors had higher generation probabilities. The small number of donors limited the genetic and exposure-history diversity represented. Sampling was limited to blood, and TCR repertoires in tissue likely differ from TCR repertoires in blood. Across a few donors, around 5.4% of naive CD4, roughly 3.5% of naive CD8, about 2.3% of memory CD4, and approximately 0.4% of memory CD8 clonotypes were shared.

Using the deep immunoSEQ assay, TCR CDR3 regions were amplified from genomic DNA by multiplex PCR. Genomic DNA extracted from each cell subset was distributed evenly over all wells of several immunoSEQ 96-well plates, and each plate served as one replicate. For sorted subsets, approximately 190 ng of genomic DNA, equivalent to around 31,000 T cell genomes, went into each replicate PCR. The purified libraries were quantified using a Qubit 3.0 fluorometer, sized with a Bioanalyzer 2100, and then quantified again using the KAPA Library Quantification kit. Every immunoSEQ 96-well plate was sequenced on a separate single-read 150-cycle Illumina NextSeq 550 flow cell. For the original study's pipeline: Because the immunoSEQ output held only junctional sequences and lacked quality scores, the filtering could not match the filtering applied to full-length reads. To assign V/J genes and CDR3, sequences were annotated against IMGT germline references using PyIR, a Python wrapper for IgBLAST v1.9. Reads were filtered out if the reads had weak V/J assignments (E-value above 1e-6), no CDR3, stop codons, out-of-frame junctions, or ambiguous translated residues. A V3J clonotype was defined by an identical inferred V gene, J gene, and CDR3 amino acid sequence. To compute the percentage overlap between repertoires, the number of shared unique clonotypes was divided by the size of the smaller repertoire. RTK rarefaction, the Chao1 estimator, and Recon v2.1 estimates of unobserved clonotypes were used to assess repertoire richness. Generation probabilities for all TCRbeta clonotypes obtained by the gDNA method from a handful of donors were computed using OLGA. TCRdb stores this immuneACCESS table with in-frame sequences only. Part of the clones is absent; in the studies checked, under half of the shortfall reflects unresolved V genes, and no reason is known for the rest. Clonal size and the V and J genes are those of that table, whereas D and trimming came from the DNA. In this sample the table shows 550,000 to 800,000 clones, about 74% of which occur a single time. The top ten constitute roughly 1.7% of the sample.

With respect to this clone: Its antigen is not yet known. No base quality values were provided; no much bigger clone lies one nucleotide off.

The donors were healthy, HIV-negative adults who had no recently reported acute infections or vaccinations. Every donor was a Caucasian adult residing in Nashville, Tennessee, USA. CD4+ T cells were enriched through magnetic negative selection, after which naive cells were positively selected on CD45RA and the remaining negative fraction served as the memory subset. Blood was collected by leukapheresis, and PBMCs were isolated by Ficoll-Histopaque density gradient centrifugation and then cryopreserved in liquid nitrogen vapor phase. Purity and quantity of every magnetically sorted T cell population were checked by analytical flow cytometry. Each sorted fraction had its genomic DNA isolated and then quantified by UV absorbance on a Nanodrop 2000c. From the germline V gene, CDR1 is ENHRY and CDR2 is SYGVKD. V loses 7 bases, J loses 1 base, and the germline ends lie 8 bases apart. Including the terminal cysteine and phenylalanine, the CDR3 comprises 13 residues. Only CDR3 DNA remains: 39 bases, in frame from the first base.

Sequencing was carried out using memory CD4+ T cells sorted from blood. The cell subset or site label of this sample denotes: CD45RA-negative fraction. Recombination linked TRBV10-3 to TRBJ1-5; no confident D gene assignment can be made. The origin of this receptor is a woman in her 30s in good health. The DNA sequence is TGTGCCATCACCGGGCAGAGCAATCAGCCCCAGCATTTT. It translates to CAITGQSNQPQHF.